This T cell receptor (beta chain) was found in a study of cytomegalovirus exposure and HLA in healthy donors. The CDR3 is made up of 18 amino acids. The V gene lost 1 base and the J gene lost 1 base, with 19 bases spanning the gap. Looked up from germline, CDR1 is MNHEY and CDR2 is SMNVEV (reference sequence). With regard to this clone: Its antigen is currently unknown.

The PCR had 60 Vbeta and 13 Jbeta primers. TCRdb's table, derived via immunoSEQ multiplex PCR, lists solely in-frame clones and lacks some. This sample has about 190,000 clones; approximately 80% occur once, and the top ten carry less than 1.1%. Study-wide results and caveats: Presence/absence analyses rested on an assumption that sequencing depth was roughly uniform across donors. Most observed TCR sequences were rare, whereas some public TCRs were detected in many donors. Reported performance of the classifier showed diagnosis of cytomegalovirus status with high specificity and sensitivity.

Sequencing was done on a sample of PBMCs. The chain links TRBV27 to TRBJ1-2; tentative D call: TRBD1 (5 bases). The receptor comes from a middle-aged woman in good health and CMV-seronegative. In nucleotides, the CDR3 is TGTGCCAGCAGTTTATTAGGGGAGGGAGTAGGCGGTAACTATGGCTACACCTTC. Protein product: CASSLLGEGVGGNYGYTF.